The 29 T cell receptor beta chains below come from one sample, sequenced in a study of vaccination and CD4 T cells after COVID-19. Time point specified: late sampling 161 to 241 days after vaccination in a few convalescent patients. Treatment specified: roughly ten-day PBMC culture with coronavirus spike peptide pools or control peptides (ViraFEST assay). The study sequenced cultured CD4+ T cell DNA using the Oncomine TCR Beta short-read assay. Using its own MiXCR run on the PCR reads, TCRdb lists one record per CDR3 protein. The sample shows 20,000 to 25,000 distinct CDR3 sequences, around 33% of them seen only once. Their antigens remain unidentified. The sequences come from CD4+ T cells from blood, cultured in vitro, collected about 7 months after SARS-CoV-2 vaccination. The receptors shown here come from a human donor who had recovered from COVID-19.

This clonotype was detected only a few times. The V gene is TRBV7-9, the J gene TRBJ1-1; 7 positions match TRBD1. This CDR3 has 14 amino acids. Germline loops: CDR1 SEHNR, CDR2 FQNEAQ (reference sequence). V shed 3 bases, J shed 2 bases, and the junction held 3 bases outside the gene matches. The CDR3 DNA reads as TGTGCCAGCAGCTTGGGGACAGCAAACACTGAAGCTTTCTTT. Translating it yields CASSLGTANTEAFF.

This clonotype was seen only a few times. The DNA for the CDR3 is TGTGCCAGCAGCTCCGGATTAGCGGGAGCGCCAGGATCCTACGAGCAGTACTTC. Its translation: CASSSGLAGAPGSYEQYF. J is TRBJ2-7 and V is TRBV5-4, with TRBD2 matching 9 bases. The germline gives CDR1 SGHNT, CDR2 YYREEE (reference sequence). CDR3 size: 18 residues. With V trimmed by 3 bases and J by 1 base, 14 bases remained unmatched.

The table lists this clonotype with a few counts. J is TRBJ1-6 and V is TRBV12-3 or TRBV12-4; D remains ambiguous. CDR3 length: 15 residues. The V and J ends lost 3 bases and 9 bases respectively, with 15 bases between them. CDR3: CASSFAAGERSPLHF. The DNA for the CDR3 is TGTGCCAGCAGTTTTGCCGCGGGAGAGCGTTCACCCCTCCACTTT.

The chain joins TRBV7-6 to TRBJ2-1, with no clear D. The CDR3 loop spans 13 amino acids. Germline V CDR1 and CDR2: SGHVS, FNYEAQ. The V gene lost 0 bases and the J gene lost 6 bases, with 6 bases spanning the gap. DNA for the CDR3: TGTGCCAGCAGCTTAGCGTCTAGCAATGAGCAGTTCTTC. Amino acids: CASSLASSNEQFF. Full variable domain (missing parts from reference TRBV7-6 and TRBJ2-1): GAGVSQSPRYKVTKRGQDVALRCDPISGHVSLYWYRQALGQGPEFLTYFNYEAQQDKSGLPNDRFSAERPEGSISTLTIQRTEQRDSAMYRCASSLASSNEQFFGPGTRLTVL.

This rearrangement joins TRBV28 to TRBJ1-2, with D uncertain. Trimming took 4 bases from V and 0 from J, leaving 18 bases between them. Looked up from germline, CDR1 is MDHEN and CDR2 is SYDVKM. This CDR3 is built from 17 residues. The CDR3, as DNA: TGTGCCAGCAGTTCGCATCGGACGGACCCCCCTAACTATGGCTACACCTTC. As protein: CASSSHRTDPPNYGYTF.

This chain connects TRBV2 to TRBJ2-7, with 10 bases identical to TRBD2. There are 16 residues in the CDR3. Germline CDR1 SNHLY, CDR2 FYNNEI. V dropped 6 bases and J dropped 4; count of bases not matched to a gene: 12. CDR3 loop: CASSENLAGASYEQYF. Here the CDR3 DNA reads TGTGCCAGCAGCGAAAACCTAGCGGGAGCGAGTTACGAGCAGTACTTC.

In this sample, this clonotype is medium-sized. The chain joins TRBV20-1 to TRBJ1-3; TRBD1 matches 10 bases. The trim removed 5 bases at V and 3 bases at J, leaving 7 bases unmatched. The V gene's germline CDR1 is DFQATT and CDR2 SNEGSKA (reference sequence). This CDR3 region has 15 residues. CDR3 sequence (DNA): TGCAGTGCTGAAGTCCGGGACAGGGGTGGAAACACCATATATTTT. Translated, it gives CSAEVRDRGGNTIYF.

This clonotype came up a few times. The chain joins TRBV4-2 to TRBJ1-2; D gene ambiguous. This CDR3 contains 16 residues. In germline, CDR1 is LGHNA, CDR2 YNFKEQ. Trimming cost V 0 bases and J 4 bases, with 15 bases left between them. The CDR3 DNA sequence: TGTGCCAGCAGCCAAGATGCTAGTGAAACCCTCTATGGCTACACCTTC. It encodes CASSQDASETLYGYTF.

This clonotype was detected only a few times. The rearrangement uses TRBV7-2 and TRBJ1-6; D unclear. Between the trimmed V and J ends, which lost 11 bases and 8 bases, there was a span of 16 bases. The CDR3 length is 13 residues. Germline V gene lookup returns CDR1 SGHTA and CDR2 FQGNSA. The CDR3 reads CAETSKRDSPLHF. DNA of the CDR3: TGTGCCGAAACCTCCAAGCGAGATTCACCCCTCCACTTT. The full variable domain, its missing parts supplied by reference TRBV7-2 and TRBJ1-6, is GAGVSQSPSNKVTEKGKDVELRCDPISGHTALYWYRQSLGQGLEFLIYFQGNSAPDKSGLPSDRFSAERTGGSVSTLTIQRTQQEDSAVYLCAETSKRDSPLHFGNGTRLTVT.

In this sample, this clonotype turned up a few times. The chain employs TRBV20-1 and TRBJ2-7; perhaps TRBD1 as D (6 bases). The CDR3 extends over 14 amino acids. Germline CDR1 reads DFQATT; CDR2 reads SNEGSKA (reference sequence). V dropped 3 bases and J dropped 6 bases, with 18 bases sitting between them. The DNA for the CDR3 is TGCAGTGCTAGTCCGGGCCCTCAGGGGAGCGAGCAGTACTTC. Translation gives CSASPGPQGSEQYF.

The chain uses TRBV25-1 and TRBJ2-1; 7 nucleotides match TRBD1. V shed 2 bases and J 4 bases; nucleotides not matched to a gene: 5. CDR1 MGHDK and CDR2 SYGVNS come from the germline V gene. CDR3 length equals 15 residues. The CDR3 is CASSERDSVYNEQFF. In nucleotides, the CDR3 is TGTGCCAGCAGTGAAAGGGACAGTGTTTACAATGAGCAGTTCTTC.

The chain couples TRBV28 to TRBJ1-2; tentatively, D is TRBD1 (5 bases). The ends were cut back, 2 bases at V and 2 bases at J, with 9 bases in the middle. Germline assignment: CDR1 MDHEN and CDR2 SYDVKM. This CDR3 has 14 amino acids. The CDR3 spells CASSLLGENYGYTF. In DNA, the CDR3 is TGTGCCAGCAGTTTACTAGGGGAGAACTATGGCTACACCTTC.

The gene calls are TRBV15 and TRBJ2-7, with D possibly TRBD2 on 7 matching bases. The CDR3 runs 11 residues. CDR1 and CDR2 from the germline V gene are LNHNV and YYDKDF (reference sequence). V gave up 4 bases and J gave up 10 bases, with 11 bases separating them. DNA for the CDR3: TGTGCCACCAGCAAGGGGGGGGGCCAGTACTTC. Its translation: CATSKGGGQYF.

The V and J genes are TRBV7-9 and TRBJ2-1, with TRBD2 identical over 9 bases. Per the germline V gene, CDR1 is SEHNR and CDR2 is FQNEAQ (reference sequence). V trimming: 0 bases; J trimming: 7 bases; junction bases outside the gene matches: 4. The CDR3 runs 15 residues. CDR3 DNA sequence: TGTGCCAGCAGCTTAGCACTAGCGGGTCAAAATGAGCAGTTCTTC. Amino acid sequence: CASSLALAGQNEQFF.

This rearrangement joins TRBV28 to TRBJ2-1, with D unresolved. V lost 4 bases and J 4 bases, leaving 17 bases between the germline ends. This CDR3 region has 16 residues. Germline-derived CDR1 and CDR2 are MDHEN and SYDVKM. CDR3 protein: CASSYIGFSGYNEQFF. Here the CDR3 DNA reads TGTGCCAGCAGTTATATCGGGTTTAGTGGTTACAATGAGCAGTTCTTC.

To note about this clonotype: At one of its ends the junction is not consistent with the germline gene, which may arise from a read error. The CDR3: CSARPWDGMNTEVFF. The CDR3 coding sequence is TGCAGTGCTAGACCTTGGGACGGGATGAACACTGAAGTTTTCTTT. The gene calls are TRBV20-1 and TRBJ1-1; the D gene is possibly TRBD1 (5 bases). The CDR3 is 15 residues long. Looked up from germline, CDR1 is DFQATT and CDR2 is SNEGSKA (reference sequence).

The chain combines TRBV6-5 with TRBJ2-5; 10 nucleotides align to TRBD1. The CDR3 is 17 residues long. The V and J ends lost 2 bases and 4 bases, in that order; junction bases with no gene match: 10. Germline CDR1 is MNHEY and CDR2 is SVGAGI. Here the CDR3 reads CASSYPTDRGRRETQYF. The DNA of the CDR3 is TGTGCCAGCAGTTACCCAACTGACAGGGGGCGCAGAGAGACCCAGTACTTC.

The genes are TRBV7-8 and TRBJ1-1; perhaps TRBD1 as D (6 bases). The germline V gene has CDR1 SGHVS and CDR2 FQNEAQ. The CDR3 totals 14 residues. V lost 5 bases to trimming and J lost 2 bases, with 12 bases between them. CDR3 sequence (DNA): TGTGCCAGCAGCGACCGGGACACAAACACTGAAGCTTTCTTT. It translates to CASSDRDTNTEAFF. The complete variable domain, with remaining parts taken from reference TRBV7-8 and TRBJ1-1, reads GAGVSQSPRYKVAKRGQDVALRCDPISGHVSLFWYQQALGQGPEFLTYFQNEAQLDKSGLPSDRFFAERPEGSVSTLKIQRTQQEDSAVYLCASSDRDTNTEAFFGQGTRLTVV.

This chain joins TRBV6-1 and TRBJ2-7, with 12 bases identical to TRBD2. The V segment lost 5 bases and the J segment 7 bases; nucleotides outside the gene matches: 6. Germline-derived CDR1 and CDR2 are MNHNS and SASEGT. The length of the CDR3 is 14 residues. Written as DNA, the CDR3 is TGTGCCAGCAGTAAGACTAGCGGGAGACTTGAGCAGTACTTC. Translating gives CASSKTSGRLEQYF.

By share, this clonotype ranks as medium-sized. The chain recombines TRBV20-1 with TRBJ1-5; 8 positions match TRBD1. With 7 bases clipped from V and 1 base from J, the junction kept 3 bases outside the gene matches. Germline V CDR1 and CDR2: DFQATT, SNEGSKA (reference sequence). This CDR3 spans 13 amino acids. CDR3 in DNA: TGCAGTGGTTGGACAGGGAGCAATCAGCCCCAGCATTTT. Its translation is CSGWTGSNQPQHF.

The CDR3 spells CASMLADFAYEQYF. The DNA of the CDR3 is TGTGCCAGCATGTTGGCAGACTTCGCTTACGAGCAGTACTTC. The chain recombines TRBV6-1 with TRBJ2-7; D not certain. The germline V gene encodes CDR1 MNHNS and CDR2 SASEGT. Between the trimmed V and J ends, which lost 7 bases and 4 bases, there was a span of 17 bases. This CDR3 is 14 amino acids long.

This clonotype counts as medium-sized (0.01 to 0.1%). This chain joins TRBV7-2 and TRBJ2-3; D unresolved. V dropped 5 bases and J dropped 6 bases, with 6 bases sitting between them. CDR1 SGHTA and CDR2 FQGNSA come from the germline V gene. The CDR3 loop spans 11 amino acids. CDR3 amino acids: CASSVLDTQYF. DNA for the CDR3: TGTGCCAGCAGCGTATTGGATACGCAGTATTTT. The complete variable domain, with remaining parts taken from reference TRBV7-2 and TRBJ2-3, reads GAGVSQSPSNKVTEKGKDVELRCDPISGHTALYWYRQSLGQGLEFLIYFQGNSAPDKSGLPSDRFSAERTGGSVSTLTIQRTQQEDSAVYLCASSVLDTQYFGPGTRLTVL.

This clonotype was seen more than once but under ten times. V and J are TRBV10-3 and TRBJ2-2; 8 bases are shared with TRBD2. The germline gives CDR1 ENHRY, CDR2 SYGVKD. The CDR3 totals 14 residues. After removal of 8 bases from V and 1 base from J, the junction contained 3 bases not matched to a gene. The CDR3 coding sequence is TGTGCCATCGAGCGGGAGAGGAACACCGGGGAGCTGTTTTTT. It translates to CAIERERNTGELFF.

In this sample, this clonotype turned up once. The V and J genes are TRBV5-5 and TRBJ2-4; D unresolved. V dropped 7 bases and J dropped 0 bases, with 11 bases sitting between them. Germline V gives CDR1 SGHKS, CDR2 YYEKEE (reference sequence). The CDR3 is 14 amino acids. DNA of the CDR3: TGTGCCAGCGGCGGTGGGATAGCCAAAAACATTCAGTACTTC. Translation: CASGGGIAKNIQYF.

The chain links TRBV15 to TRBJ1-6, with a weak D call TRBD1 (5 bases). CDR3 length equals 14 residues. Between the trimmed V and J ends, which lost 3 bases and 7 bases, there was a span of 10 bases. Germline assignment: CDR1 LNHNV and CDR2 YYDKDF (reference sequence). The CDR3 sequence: CATSRTAENSPLHF. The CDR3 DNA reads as TGTGCCACCAGCAGGACAGCTGAAAATTCACCCCTCCACTTT. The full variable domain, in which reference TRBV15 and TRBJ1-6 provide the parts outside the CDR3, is DAMVIQNPRYQVTQFGKPVTLSCSQTLNHNVMYWYQQKSSQAPKLLFHYYDKDFNNEADTPDNFQSRRPNTSFCFLDIRSPGLGDTAMYLCATSRTAENSPLHFGNGTRLTVT.

CDR3 DNA sequence: TGTGCCAGCAGCTACGACAGGGGGGAGGCCCAGTACTTC. Translated: CASSYDRGEAQYF. The chain recombines TRBV7-2 with TRBJ2-5, with TRBD1 identical over 9 bases. The CDR3 is 13 amino acids. Germline V gene data show CDR1 as SGHTA and CDR2 as FQGNSA. Germline trimming cut 4 bases from V and 9 bases from J; bases unmatched to any gene: 6. Filled out from reference TRBV7-2 and TRBJ2-5, the complete variable domain reads GAGVSQSPSNKVTEKGKDVELRCDPISGHTALYWYRQSLGQGLEFLIYFQGNSAPDKSGLPSDRFSAERTGGSVSTLTIQRTQQEDSAVYLCASSYDRGEAQYFGPGTRLLVL.

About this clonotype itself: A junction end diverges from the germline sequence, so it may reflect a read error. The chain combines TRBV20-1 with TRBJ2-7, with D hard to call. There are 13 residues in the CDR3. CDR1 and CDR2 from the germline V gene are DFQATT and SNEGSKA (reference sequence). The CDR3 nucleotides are TGCAGTGTTAGACCAGGCGGCTCCTACGAGCAGTACTTC. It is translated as CSVRPGGSYEQYF.

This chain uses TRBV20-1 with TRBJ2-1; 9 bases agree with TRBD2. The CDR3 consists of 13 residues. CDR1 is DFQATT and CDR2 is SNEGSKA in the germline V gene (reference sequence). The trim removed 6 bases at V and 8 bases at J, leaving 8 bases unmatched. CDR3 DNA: TGCAGTGCAGTAGCGGGAGCGAAAGATGAGCAGTTCTTC. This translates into CSAVAGAKDEQFF.

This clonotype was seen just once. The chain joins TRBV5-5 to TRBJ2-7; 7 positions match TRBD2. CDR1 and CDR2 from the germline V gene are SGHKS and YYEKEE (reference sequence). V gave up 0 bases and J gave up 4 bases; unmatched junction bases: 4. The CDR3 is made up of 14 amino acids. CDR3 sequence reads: CASSLGPGGYEQYF. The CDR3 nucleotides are TGTGCCAGCAGCTTGGGGCCCGGGGGGTACGAGCAGTACTTC.